A selection of T cell receptor beta chains follows, all from one sample in a study of blood T cell repertoires in COVID-19. Method: immunoSEQ multiplex PCR; TCRdb's copy keeps in-frame clones and lacks some. This sample has approximately 68,000 clones; approximately 86% occur once, and the top ten carry approximately 14%. The sequenced sample consisted of peripheral blood. All receptors come from an older woman with acute or convalescent COVID-19. CDR3s include the opening cysteine and the closing phenylalanine or tryptophan. D genes are given only for firm matches. Clone sizes are given selectively: once, few, many, or a class where the clone is expanded.

TRBJ1-1,-,-,TRBV2,CATRARLLNTEAFF,TGTGCCACCAGGGCCCGTCTCCTGAACACTGAAGCTTTCTTT
TRBJ2-3,-,-,TRBV7-6,CASSFVASGADTQYF,TGTGCCAGCAGCTTCGTAGCGTCGGGGGCAGATACGCAGTATTTT
TRBJ2-5,-,-,TRBV18,CASSRSAGQETQYF,TGTGCCAGCTCACGTTCGGCGGGGCAAGAGACCCAGTACTTC
TRBJ1-6,-,-,TRBV6-5,CASRGDKESPLHF,TGTGCCAGCAGGGGGGACAAGGAATCACCCCTCCACTTT
TRBJ1-5,-,-,TRBV9,CASSVAGNNQPQHF,TGTGCCAGCAGCGTAGCAGGGAACAATCAGCCCCAGCATTTT
TRBJ1-1,-,-,TRBV3-1/TRBV3-2,CASSQVQNTEAFF,TGTGCCAGCAGCCAAGTCCAGAACACTGAAGCTTTCTTT
TRBJ1-1,-,-,TRBV3-1/TRBV3-2,CASSQDLRQVLAFF,TGTGCCAGCAGCCAAGATCTACGACAGGTTCTAGCTTTCTTT
TRBJ1-2,-,-,TRBV7-9,CASSPTGYGYTF,TGTGCCAGCAGCCCGACAGGATATGGCTACACCTTC
TRBJ2-3,-,-,TRBV6-5,CASRGAHTQYF,TGTGCCAGCCGCGGCGCTCATACGCAGTATTTT
TRBJ1-2,-,-,TRBV7-9,CASSLLLQEPLYGYTF,TGTGCCAGCAGCTTACTCCTACAGGAGCCACTCTATGGCTACACCTTC
TRBJ1-1,TRBD1,-,TRBV14,CASSQENRGNTEAFF,TGTGCCAGCAGCCAAGAAAACAGGGGGAACACTGAAGCTTTCTTT
TRBJ1-1,TRBD1,once,TRBV28,CASSSGQVREAFF,TGTGCCAGCAGCTCGGGACAGGTTAGGGAAGCTTTCTTT
TRBJ2-3,-,-,TRBV5-1,CASSLKSPADTQYF,TGCGCCAGCAGCTTGAAGAGTCCGGCAGATACGCAGTATTTT
TRBJ1-6,-,-,TRBV5-1,CASSLDPSSYNSPLHF,TGCGCCAGCAGCCTAGACCCGAGCTCCTATAATTCACCCCTCCACTTT
TRBJ1-5,-,-,TRBV5-1,CASSVDRGGQPQHF,TGCGCCAGCAGCGTGGACCGGGGTGGCCAGCCCCAGCATTTT
TRBJ2-1,-,-,TRBV21-1,CARPEGLAGDNEQFF,TGTGCCAGGCCCGAGGGACTAGCGGGGGATAATGAGCAGTTCTTC
TRBJ2-7,-,-,TRBV21-1,CASSSREGTRDYEQYF,TGTGCCAGCAGCTCTCGAGAGGGGACTAGGGACTACGAGCAGTACTTC